This T cell receptor beta chain was sequenced in a study of regulatory T cells in long-lasting Graves disease. There are many counts of this clonotype. The germline V and J ends were trimmed by 0 bases and 6 bases, with 21 bases remaining between them. The CDR3 runs 17 residues. Germline V gene data show CDR1 as SGHAT and CDR2 as FQNNGV. Arm-PCR of CDR3 regions and iRepertoire HTBI primers were the basis on which TCR beta libraries were built. Via MiXCR, TCRdb re-called the multiplex PCR reads, giving one row per CDR3 protein. The table has 380,000 or so distinct CDR3 sequences, 15% to 20% seen once; the top ten hold around 20%. This sample's time point: newly diagnosed GD, antithyroid drugs for less than 3 months. From RNA extracted from PBMCs, the TCR library was made. The same sample was also used in a study of T cells in Graves' hyperthyroidism and ophthalmopathy.

The genes are TRBV11-2 and TRBJ2-7; D may match TRBD1 or TRBD2 (5 bases each). This TCR was sampled from a woman in her late teens or twenties with Graves disease. The source material was peripheral blood mononuclear cells (PBMCs), sampled at new diagnosis, from a patient treated with antithyroid drugs. CDR3 protein: CASSLDWSPGPLAEQYF. CDR3 DNA: TGTGCCAGCAGCTTAGATTGGTCACCGGGACCCCTCGCCGAGCAGTACTTC.